The 23 T cell receptor beta chains reported below all come from one sample, sequenced in a study of blood T cell repertoires in COVID-19. Generated by immunoSEQ multiplex PCR, the TCRdb table keeps only in-frame clones and is missing some. The sample consists of about 200,000 clones, 80% of them appearing once. Sequencing was performed on PBMCs or T cells enriched from blood (not recorded which). All receptors come from a woman between 40 and 55 years old with acute COVID-19.

For the CDR3, the DNA is TGTGCCAGCAGCTTGGGGACAGGGGGTGACTATGGCTACACCTTC. The encoded protein is CASSLGTGGDYGYTF. The rearrangement joins TRBV5-8 to TRBJ1-2, with 10 positions matching TRBD1. The CDR3 has 15 amino acids. The junction had 2 bases not matched to a gene; V was cut back by 0 bases and J by 3 bases. Germline V gives CDR1 SGHTS, CDR2 YDEGEE.

The chain has TRBV2 and TRBJ1-4, with 9 bases aligning to TRBD1. Trimming took 7 bases from V and 4 from J; bases not matched to a gene: 4. The CDR3 extends over 14 amino acids. The germline gives CDR1 SNHLY, CDR2 FYNNEI. The CDR3 DNA follows: TGTGCCAGCATGGGACAGGGACTTAATGAAAAACTGTTTTTT. This translates into CASMGQGLNEKLFF.

The chain has TRBV5-1 and TRBJ2-7, with D possibly TRBD1 on 6 matching bases. V was shortened by 4 bases and J by 4 bases, with 27 bases between the two germline ends. This CDR3 has 18 amino acids. CDR1 and CDR2 from the germline V gene are SGHRS and YFSETQ. The CDR3 loop is CASSQPVTGRTLTYEQYF. As DNA, the CDR3 is TGCGCCAGCAGCCAACCCGTGACAGGCCGCACCCTTACTTACGAGCAGTACTTC.

This chain links TRBV6-5 with TRBJ1-3; the match to TRBD1 covers 8 bases. V lost 6 bases, J lost 5 bases, and 6 bases stayed unmatched. This CDR3 region has 14 residues. Germline-derived CDR1 and CDR2 are MNHEY and SVGAGI. CDR3: CASSLDRVRNTIYF. The CDR3, as DNA: TGTGCCAGCAGCTTGGACAGGGTGAGAAACACCATATATTTT.

This chain joins TRBV19 and TRBJ1-6, with TRBD1 identical over 7 bases. CDR3 length: 13 amino acids. The germline gives CDR1 LNHDA, CDR2 SQIVND (reference sequence). V shed 6 bases, J shed 6 bases, and the junction held 2 bases outside the gene matches. CDR3 region: CASRTGLNSPLHF. CDR3 DNA: TGTGCCAGTAGGACAGGGCTTAATTCACCCCTCCACTTT.

The chain recombines TRBV11-2 with TRBJ1-6; the match to TRBD1 covers 8 bases. CDR1 is SGHAT and CDR2 is FQNNGV in the germline V gene. The CDR3 consists of 13 residues. V was clipped by 5 bases and J by 8 bases; unmatched bases: 2. The CDR3 loop reads CASSVTGDSPLHF. CDR3 coding DNA: TGTGCCAGCAGCGTGACAGGGGATTCACCCCTCCACTTT. The whole variable domain, remainder taken from reference TRBV11-2 and TRBJ1-6, is EAGVAQSPRYKIIEKRQSVAFWCNPISGHATLYWYQQILGQGPKLLIQFQNNGVVDDSQLPKDRFSAERLKGVDSTLKIQPAKLEDSAVYLCASSVTGDSPLHFGNGTRLTVT.

This clone was counted many times. This sequence joins TRBV28 and TRBJ1-1; a weak D match, TRBD1 (5 bases). V gave up 4 bases and J gave up 5 bases, with 23 bases separating them. Germline loops: CDR1 MDHEN, CDR2 SYDVKM. CDR3 length equals 17 residues. This CDR3 reads CASSSVRGGKFGTEAFF. In DNA form, the CDR3 reads TGTGCCAGCAGTTCGGTTAGGGGTGGTAAGTTTGGGACTGAAGCTTTCTTT.

This rearrangement joins TRBV6-5 to TRBJ1-6; the match to TRBD1 covers 9 bases. After removal of 5 bases from V and 7 bases from J, the junction contained 6 bases not matched to a gene. This CDR3 is 15 amino acids long. Per the germline V gene, CDR1 is MNHEY and CDR2 is SVGAGI. The CDR3 here is CASSTLGTGNSPLHF. In DNA form, the CDR3 reads TGTGCCAGCAGTACTCTCGGGACAGGGAATTCACCCCTCCACTTT.

The V and J genes are TRBV19 and TRBJ1-4, with a possible D match to TRBD1 (6 bases). The CDR3 is 13 amino acids. Germline loops: CDR1 LNHDA, CDR2 SQIVND (reference sequence). The V gene lost 11 bases and the J gene lost 8 bases, with 18 bases spanning the gap. The CDR3 reads CASSNRVEEKLFF. In nucleotides, the CDR3 is TGTGCCTCCTCCAACAGGGTGGAGGAAAAACTGTTTTTT.

The rearrangement uses TRBV15 and TRBJ2-7; 10 nucleotides agree with TRBD1. The V segment lost 5 bases and the J segment 5 bases; nucleotides outside the gene matches: 9. This CDR3 comprises 15 residues. Germline CDR1 and CDR2: LNHNV and YYDKDF (reference sequence). CDR3 nucleotide sequence: TGTGCCACCAGCGGAAACCGGGACAGGGGTGACGAGCAGTACTTC. Its translation is CATSGNRDRGDEQYF.

V and J are TRBV4-1 and TRBJ2-7; 7 nucleotides line up with TRBD1. The CDR3 loop spans 15 amino acids. From germline, CDR1 is MGHRA and CDR2 YSYEKL. V dropped 6 bases and J dropped 0; count of bases not matched to a gene: 8. This chain's CDR3 is CASSSPQGSSYEQYF. CDR3 nucleotides: TGCGCCAGCAGTTCCCCACAGGGGTCCTCCTACGAGCAGTACTTC.

As concerns this clone: The junction departs from the called germline gene at one end, perhaps through a read error. The chain employs TRBV6-5 and TRBJ1-5; no reliable D call. This CDR3 region has 13 residues. The germline V gene encodes CDR1 MNHEY and CDR2 SVGAGI. The CDR3 reads CASSAPSIQPQHF. The CDR3 DNA reads as TGTGCCAGCAGCGCTCCAAGCATTCAGCCCCAGCATTTT.

The chain recombines TRBV2 with TRBJ2-5, with TRBD2 identical over 8 bases. From germline, CDR1 is SNHLY and CDR2 FYNNEI. There are 15 residues in the CDR3. V dropped 7 bases and J dropped 4; count of bases not matched to a gene: 11. For the CDR3, the DNA is TGTGCCAGCATGAGCGGGAGAGTCAGTTCAGAGACCCAGTACTTC. This sequence encodes CASMSGRVSSETQYF.

This chain uses TRBV6-5 with TRBJ1-2, with a weak D call TRBD1 (5 bases). Trimming stripped 6 bases from V and 6 bases from J, with 20 bases between. This CDR3 has 15 residues. Per the germline V gene, CDR1 is MNHEY and CDR2 is SVGAGI. The chain's CDR3 is CASSSTLTDSDGYTF. The CDR3 nucleotides read TGTGCCAGCAGCTCGACTTTGACAGATTCAGATGGCTACACCTTC.

In its sample, this clone was seen once. This chain uses TRBV7-9 with TRBJ2-5, with TRBD1 as a possible D gene (5 bases). Trimming shortened V by 6 bases and J by 0 bases, and 14 bases separated the two germline ends. Germline V gene sequence: CDR1 SEHNR, CDR2 FQNEAQ (reference sequence). The CDR3 has 15 amino acids. This CDR3 is CASRRGVTDQETQYF. DNA for the CDR3: TGTGCCAGCAGACGTGGGGTGACAGACCAAGAGACCCAGTACTTC.

The chain couples TRBV5-5 to TRBJ1-2; D remains ambiguous. Germline values: CDR1 SGHKS, CDR2 YYEKEE (reference sequence). V gave up 4 bases and J gave up 3 bases, with 16 bases separating them. This CDR3 is 15 amino acids long. CDR3 amino acids: CASSLTGLSDYGYTF. The CDR3 region has the DNA TGTGCCAGCAGCCTCACGGGTCTCAGTGACTATGGCTACACCTTC.

The V call is TRBV5-1, the J call TRBJ2-5; 10 positions agree with TRBD2. The CDR3 is made up of 14 amino acids. V lost 5 bases, J lost 3 bases, and 4 bases stayed unmatched. The germline gives CDR1 SGHRS, CDR2 YFSETQ. The CDR3, as DNA: TGCGCCAGCAGAAGACTAGCGGGTGAAGAGACCCAGTACTTC. Residues: CASRRLAGEETQYF.

This chain joins TRBV5-1 and TRBJ2-6; D is possibly TRBD2 (5 bases). Germline V lookup: CDR1 SGHRS, CDR2 YFSETQ. Trimming removed 1 base at V and 4 bases at J, with 9 bases between. The CDR3 loop spans 15 amino acids. CDR3 coding DNA: TGCGCCAGCAGCTTGAAGGGAGCCGGGGCCAACGTCCTGACTTTC. Protein: CASSLKGAGANVLTF.

This clone was recorded once. The rearrangement links TRBV7-9 to TRBJ1-6; D remains unclear. In germline, CDR1 is SEHNR, CDR2 FQNEAQ (reference sequence). CDR3 size: 15 residues. V gave up 1 base and J gave up 11 bases, with 15 bases separating them. CDR3 DNA: TGTGCCAGCAGCTTAGGCGGAGGGTGGGAGACACCCCTCCACTTT. It translates to CASSLGGGWETPLHF.

The chain couples TRBV6-2 or TRBV6-3 to TRBJ2-7; D is possibly TRBD1 (6 bases). The V gene's germline CDR1 is MNHEY and CDR2 SVGEGT. Trimming took off 5 bases at V and 3 bases at J, with 17 bases between the two ends. CDR3 length equals 15 residues. The CDR3 here is CASSGTGTTLYEQYF. As DNA, the CDR3 is TGTGCCAGCAGTGGAACCGGGACAACCCTCTACGAGCAGTACTTC.

The rearrangement joins TRBV28 to TRBJ1-4, with TRBD1 matching over 7 bases. CDR3 size: 16 residues. Trimming removed 8 bases from V and 3 bases from J; junction bases left unmatched: 12. CDR1 is MDHEN and CDR2 is SYDVKM in the germline V gene. CDR3 protein: CASRYQDRVANEKLFF. Written as DNA, the CDR3 is TGTGCCAGCCGTTACCAAGACAGGGTTGCTAATGAAAAACTGTTTTTT.

The rearrangement uses TRBV30 and TRBJ2-7; 12 bases are a match to TRBD1. The CDR3 length is 14 residues. V trimming: 5 bases; J trimming: 4 bases; junction bases outside the gene matches: 6. Germline V lookup: CDR1 GTSNPN, CDR2 SVGIG (reference sequence). The CDR3 DNA reads TGTGCCTGGGTCGGGACAGGGGGCGTATACGAGCAGTACTTC. Its translation is CAWVGTGGVYEQYF.

The V call is TRBV11-3, the J call TRBJ1-6; D is unclear. The V end lost 5 bases, the J end lost 11 bases, and 13 bases lay between the germline ends. Germline assignment: CDR1 SGHNT and CDR2 YENEEA. The CDR3 totals 13 residues. The CDR3 loop reads CASSVNSQTPLHF. For the CDR3, the DNA is TGTGCCAGCAGCGTCAACAGTCAAACACCCCTCCACTTT.